This paragraph covers one T cell receptor beta chain sequence. Its antigen is unknown. Trimming left V 6 bases short and J 4 bases short, with 9 bases between. This CDR3 has 12 residues. An equimolar mix of two oligonucleotides served as the beta constant-region primer for TRBC1 and TRBC2. Ligation attached a single-stranded oligonucleotide with a 12-nucleotide UMI and the SP2 primer to the cDNA 3' end. TCRdb re-called the UMI-ligation and nested PCR reads with MiXCR, one entry per CDR3 protein. This sample has 140,000 to 150,000 distinct CDR3 sequences, with approximately 15% found just once. The sample is drawn from a study of naive and memory T cell subsets. Study-wide findings and caveats: A clonotype means one alpha or beta sequence, not an alpha/beta pair.

V usage is TRBV12-3 or TRBV12-4 and J usage is TRBJ1-2; possibly TRBD1 for D (5 bases). The sample comprised naive CD4+ T cells from blood. The source of this sequence is a human donor in good health. CDR3 nucleotide sequence: TGTGCCAGCAGCGACGACAGCTATGGCTACACCTTC. Its translation is CASSDDSYGYTF.